These T cell receptor beta chains were read from a single sample in a study of blood T cell repertoires in COVID-19. TCRdb's copy holds only in-frame clones and misses some; the assay was immunoSEQ multiplex PCR. The table shows some 150,000 clones, with approximately 80% occurring only once. Sequencing was performed on peripheral blood. The origin of the receptors is a human donor in a cohort sampled during active COVID-19. CDR3s include the opening cysteine and the closing phenylalanine or tryptophan. A D gene is named only where the DNA matches it firmly. Expanded clones are given a class, and other clones once, few, many or no size at all.

D gene: TRBD1; clone size: -; V gene: TRBV7-2; J gene: TRBJ2-6; CDR3 DNA: TGTGCCAGCAGCTTGGAACAGGGGGCGCTGGGGGCCAACGTCCTGACTTTC; CDR3 protein: CASSLEQGALGANVLTF
D gene: TRBD2; clone size: -; V gene: TRBV5-5; J gene: TRBJ2-2; CDR3 DNA: TGTGCCAGCCTATACGGTCCGGGACTACTAGAAGGGACCGGGGAGCTGTTTTTT; CDR3 protein: CASLYGPGLLEGTGELFF
D gene: -; clone size: -; V gene: TRBV24-1; J gene: TRBJ1-1; CDR3 DNA: TGTGCCACCAGATACCAGGACGGAGGAAACGAAGAAGCTTTCTTT; CDR3 protein: CATRYQDGGNEEAFF
D gene: TRBD2; clone size: few; V gene: TRBV3-1/TRBV3-2; J gene: TRBJ2-5; CDR3 DNA: TGTGCCAGCAGCCAAGGGCGGGAGGGCCGAGGGACCCAGTACTTC; CDR3 protein: CASSQGREGRGTQYF
D gene: -; clone size: -; V gene: TRBV3-1/TRBV3-2; J gene: TRBJ2-7; CDR3 DNA: TGTGCCAGCAGCCAAGATCTTGTGACAGTTAAATACGAGCAGTACTTC; CDR3 protein: CASSQDLVTVKYEQYF
D gene: -; clone size: -; V gene: TRBV29-1; J gene: TRBJ2-3; CDR3 DNA: TGCAGCGTTGAAGATTCCCTGGGGCCCTGGGGGCAGTATTTT; CDR3 protein: CSVEDSLGPWGQYF
D gene: TRBD1; clone size: -; V gene: TRBV5-1; J gene: TRBJ2-3; CDR3 DNA: TGCGCCAGCAGCTTGGGACGTACAGGGGGCACAGATACGCAGTATTTT; CDR3 protein: CASSLGRTGGTDTQYF
D gene: TRBD2; clone size: -; V gene: TRBV5-4; J gene: TRBJ2-1; CDR3 DNA: TGTGCCAGCCATAAGCGGGAGGGCCGGAATGAGCAGTTCTTC; CDR3 protein: CASHKREGRNEQFF
D gene: TRBD2; clone size: -; V gene: TRBV10-3; J gene: TRBJ2-1; CDR3 DNA: TGTGCCATCAACCAGCGGGAGGGCGATGAGCAGTTCTTC; CDR3 protein: CAINQREGDEQFF
D gene: -; clone size: -; V gene: TRBV9; J gene: TRBJ1-1; CDR3 DNA: TGTGCCAGCAGCGTAGGAGTGACGGGAATGAACACTGAAGCTTTCTTT; CDR3 protein: CASSVGVTGMNTEAFF
D gene: TRBD1; clone size: -; V gene: TRBV2; J gene: TRBJ2-2; CDR3 DNA: TGTGCCAGCAGTCGGGACAGCGCGAACACCGGGGAGCTGTTTTTT; CDR3 protein: CASSRDSANTGELFF
D gene: -; clone size: -; V gene: TRBV5-1; J gene: TRBJ2-6; CDR3 DNA: TGCGCCAGCAGCTCGGGGTCTGGGGCCAACGTCCTGACTTTC; CDR3 protein: CASSSGSGANVLTF
D gene: -; clone size: -; V gene: TRBV9; J gene: TRBJ1-1; CDR3 DNA: TGTGCCAGCAGCGTAGGGGGGGTGAACACTGAAGCTTTCTTT; CDR3 protein: CASSVGGVNTEAFF
D gene: TRBD1; clone size: many; V gene: TRBV4-2; J gene: TRBJ1-3; CDR3 DNA: TGTGCCAGCAGCCAGGACAGGGTCTCTGGAAACACCATATATTTT; CDR3 protein: CASSQDRVSGNTIYF
D gene: -; clone size: -; V gene: TRBV28; J gene: TRBJ1-1; CDR3 DNA: TGTGCCAGCAGGATCGTCGGGAGCTGGTTGAACACTGAAGCTTTCTTT; CDR3 protein: CASRIVGSWLNTEAFF
D gene: TRBD2; clone size: -; V gene: TRBV7-6; J gene: TRBJ2-7; CDR3 DNA: TGTGCCAGCAGCACCCGGACTAGTTCCGAGCAGTACTTC; CDR3 protein: CASSTRTSSEQYF
D gene: -; clone size: -; V gene: TRBV19; J gene: TRBJ1-3; CDR3 DNA: TGTGCCAGCAGAGGGGCAAAAGCTGCAGGGACAATCGGACTCGGAAACACCATATATTTT; CDR3 protein: CASRGAKAAGTIGLGNTIYF
D gene: -; clone size: few; V gene: TRBV19; J gene: TRBJ1-1; CDR3 DNA: TGTGCCAGTAGTTCGCAGGGGAAAGCCACTGAAGCTTTCTTT; CDR3 protein: CASSSQGKATEAFF
D gene: TRBD1; clone size: -; V gene: TRBV4-1; J gene: TRBJ1-1; CDR3 DNA: TGCGCCAGCAGCCAAGATCTACACGGGACAGGGACAAACACTGAAGCTTTCTTT; CDR3 protein: CASSQDLHGTGTNTEAFF
D gene: TRBD2; clone size: -; V gene: TRBV6-5; J gene: TRBJ2-5; CDR3 DNA: TGTGCCAGCAGCCAACTAGCGGGAGGGCTAGAGACCCAGTACTTC; CDR3 protein: CASSQLAGGLETQYF
D gene: TRBD2; clone size: -; V gene: TRBV9; J gene: TRBJ2-7; CDR3 DNA: TGTGCCAGCAGCGAGACTAGCGGGAGCTACGAGCAGTACTTC; CDR3 protein: CASSETSGSYEQYF
D gene: TRBD2; clone size: -; V gene: TRBV11-3; J gene: TRBJ2-5; CDR3 DNA: TGTGCCAGCAGCCGACGGGGACTAGCCGAAGAGACCCAGTACTTC; CDR3 protein: CASSRRGLAEETQYF
D gene: -; clone size: -; V gene: TRBV18; J gene: TRBJ1-1; CDR3 DNA: TGTGCCAGCTCACCTTCCGGGGAGTACACTGAAGCTTTCTTT; CDR3 protein: CASSPSGEYTEAFF
D gene: -; clone size: -; V gene: TRBV11-2; J gene: TRBJ2-7; CDR3 DNA: TGTGCCAGCACCAGGACTGGGGCCTACGAGCAGTACTTC; CDR3 protein: CASTRTGAYEQYF
D gene: -; clone size: -; V gene: TRBV12-3/TRBV12-4; J gene: TRBJ1-1; CDR3 DNA: TGTGCCAGCAGACAGGGAGGGGGCACTGAAGCTTTCTTT; CDR3 protein: CASRQGGGTEAFF
D gene: -; clone size: -; V gene: TRBV7-8; J gene: TRBJ2-3; CDR3 DNA: TGTGCCAGCAGCGTTAGCGAGAGCACAGATACGCAGTATTTT; CDR3 protein: CASSVSESTDTQYF
D gene: -; clone size: once; V gene: TRBV5-8; J gene: TRBJ1-1; CDR3 DNA: TGTGCCAGCAGCTTGGACAGAGTGAACACTGAAGCTTTCTTT; CDR3 protein: CASSLDRVNTEAFF
D gene: TRBD2; clone size: -; V gene: TRBV27; J gene: TRBJ2-7; CDR3 DNA: TGTGCCAGCAGCCCTAGCGGGAGATACTACGAGCAGTACTTC; CDR3 protein: CASSPSGRYYEQYF
D gene: -; clone size: -; V gene: TRBV10-2; J gene: TRBJ1-1; CDR3 DNA: TGCGCCAGCAGTGAGTCTTGGTCTGTGGCTAACACTGAAGCTTTCTTT; CDR3 protein: CASSESWSVANTEAFF
D gene: -; clone size: -; V gene: TRBV10-1; J gene: TRBJ1-2; CDR3 DNA: TGCGCCAGCAGTGCTTATGGCTACACCTTC; CDR3 protein: CASSAYGYTF
D gene: TRBD1; clone size: -; V gene: TRBV18; J gene: TRBJ2-1; CDR3 DNA: TGTGCCAGCTCACCAAACGGGGACAGGATGTTCTTC; CDR3 protein: CASSPNGDRMFF
D gene: -; clone size: -; V gene: TRBV9; J gene: TRBJ1-2; CDR3 DNA: TGTGCCAGCAGCGTAGGTCGAGAGACAAGATATGGCTACACCTTC; CDR3 protein: CASSVGRETRYGYTF
D gene: -; clone size: -; V gene: TRBV2; J gene: TRBJ1-5; CDR3 DNA: TGTGCCAGCAGTGGGGGAGGCAGTAGCAATCAGCCCCAGCATTTT; CDR3 protein: CASSGGGSSNQPQHF
D gene: TRBD2; clone size: -; V gene: TRBV5-1; J gene: TRBJ2-1; CDR3 DNA: TGCGCCAGCAGCTTAGCGGGAGCCTCCTACAATGAGCAGTTCTTC; CDR3 protein: CASSLAGASYNEQFF
D gene: -; clone size: -; V gene: TRBV4-1; J gene: TRBJ2-2; CDR3 DNA: TGCGCCAGCAGCCAAGATCCGGGGGGCGCGCGCACCGGGGAGCTGTTTTTT; CDR3 protein: CASSQDPGGARTGELFF
D gene: TRBD1; clone size: -; V gene: TRBV28; J gene: TRBJ1-2; CDR3 DNA: TGTGCCAGCAGTTTCCCGACAGGGGGCCGGCGAGCGGGTCGGGGCTACACCTTC; CDR3 protein: CASSFPTGGRRAGRGYTF
D gene: -; clone size: -; V gene: TRBV7-2; J gene: TRBJ1-2; CDR3 DNA: TGTGCCAGCAGCTTAGCAGGGTCAGGGGAGGGCTACACCTTC; CDR3 protein: CASSLAGSGEGYTF
D gene: -; clone size: few; V gene: TRBV7-3; J gene: TRBJ2-7; CDR3 DNA: TGTGCCAGCAGCTTAGGGAGCGGGCCCTACGAGCAGTACTTC; CDR3 protein: CASSLGSGPYEQYF
D gene: -; clone size: -; V gene: TRBV6-5; J gene: TRBJ1-3; CDR3 DNA: TGTGCCAGCACCCCATCGGGTCCAGGAAACACCATATATTTT; CDR3 protein: CASTPSGPGNTIYF
D gene: TRBD1; clone size: -; V gene: TRBV19; J gene: TRBJ1-1; CDR3 DNA: TGTGCCAGTAGAGAGACAGGGGAGAACACTGAAGCTTTCTTT; CDR3 protein: CASRETGENTEAFF
D gene: -; clone size: -; V gene: TRBV3-1/TRBV3-2; J gene: TRBJ2-5; CDR3 DNA: TGTGCCAGCAGCCTAGCCTCAGGGGTACAGACCCAGTACTTC; CDR3 protein: CASSLASGVQTQYF
D gene: -; clone size: -; V gene: TRBV7-2; J gene: TRBJ2-3; CDR3 DNA: TGTGCCAGCAGCTTTCCAGGGGGGAATACGCAGTATTTT; CDR3 protein: CASSFPGGNTQYF
D gene: -; clone size: few; V gene: TRBV19; J gene: TRBJ2-3; CDR3 DNA: TGTGCCAGTTTCTTTGCGGCTAGCGTGGCAGATACGCAGTATTTT; CDR3 protein: CASFFAASVADTQYF
D gene: TRBD1; clone size: -; V gene: TRBV30; J gene: TRBJ2-2; CDR3 DNA: TGTGCCTGGAGACGACAGGGGACCGGGGAGCTGTTTTTT; CDR3 protein: CAWRRQGTGELFF
D gene: TRBD1; clone size: -; V gene: TRBV2; J gene: TRBJ1-1; CDR3 DNA: TGTGCCAGCAGTCAGGGGGCGGCTGAAGCTTTCTTT; CDR3 protein: CASSQGAAEAFF
D gene: TRBD2; clone size: -; V gene: TRBV7-3; J gene: TRBJ2-3; CDR3 DNA: TGTGCCAGCAGCTTAGGTATAGCGGGGGTCCCAGATACGCAGTATTTT; CDR3 protein: CASSLGIAGVPDTQYF
D gene: TRBD1; clone size: -; V gene: TRBV29-1; J gene: TRBJ2-3; CDR3 DNA: TGCAGCGTCGACCCGGGACAGGGCACAGATACGCAGTATTTT; CDR3 protein: CSVDPGQGTDTQYF
D gene: -; clone size: -; V gene: TRBV28; J gene: TRBJ1-1; CDR3 DNA: TGTGCCAGCAGTAGGCCGGGGAGGACTGAAGCTTTCTTT; CDR3 protein: CASSRPGRTEAFF
D gene: -; clone size: -; V gene: TRBV5-6; J gene: TRBJ2-7; CDR3 DNA: TGTGCCAGCAGCTTGGACGGGATGGGATTCTACGAGCAGTACTTC; CDR3 protein: CASSLDGMGFYEQYF
D gene: -; clone size: -; V gene: TRBV21-1; J gene: TRBJ1-1; CDR3 DNA: TGTGCCAGCAGCAATACTGGTTTGAACACTGAAGCTTTCTTT; CDR3 protein: CASSNTGLNTEAFF
D gene: -; clone size: -; V gene: TRBV9; J gene: TRBJ2-2; CDR3 DNA: TGTGCCAGCAGCGTAGTTAGCGGCACCGGGGAGCTGTTTTTT; CDR3 protein: CASSVVSGTGELFF
D gene: -; clone size: -; V gene: TRBV27; J gene: TRBJ1-6; CDR3 DNA: TGTGCCAGCGGGGGGTTTGGAAATTCACCCCTCCACTTT; CDR3 protein: CASGGFGNSPLHF
D gene: -; clone size: -; V gene: TRBV2; J gene: TRBJ2-1; CDR3 DNA: TGTGCCAGCAGTGATCTAGCTAAGGATGAGCAGTTCTTC; CDR3 protein: CASSDLAKDEQFF